The sequence of this TCR beta chain was determined in a study of human T cells and chemical hapten exposure. Study overall: Investigators sensitized about 2 cm by about 2 cm of upper inner arm skin with 2% DPC. Alopecia areata, totalis or universalis was found in mostly female patients. Small differences in pooled library volume mainly drove the variation in TCR yields per sample. Study-level points and caveats: The study found that DPC sensitization did not change TCRs above 1 in 1000 frequency.

The time point is: patch test 1, 2 weeks after DPC sensitization. Treatment in this sample: therapeutic diphenylcyclopropenone sensitization with weekly scalp DPC. This clonotype was detected a few times. Its specificity is not known. TCRdb independently ran MiXCR on the RACE reads; one entry per CDR3 protein. The sample carries around 99,000 distinct CDR3 sequences, 9.5% to 15% recorded once. Source: whole blood, taken in connection with sensitization to the hapten diphenylcyclopropenone (DPC). The receptor was derived from a woman aged 40-49 years with alopecia areata. Some clones in this sample may be carry-over from other donors' samples.

The CDR3 DNA is TGTGCCAGCAGTCAACAGGGGGGGAGTTCACCCCTCCACTTT. As protein: CASSQQGGSSPLHF. This sequence joins TRBV28 and TRBJ1-6, with 8 positions matching TRBD1. Unmatched junction bases numbered 6, after V lost 5 bases and J lost 9 bases. The CDR3 has 14 residues. Per germline, CDR1 MDHEN and CDR2 SYDVKM.